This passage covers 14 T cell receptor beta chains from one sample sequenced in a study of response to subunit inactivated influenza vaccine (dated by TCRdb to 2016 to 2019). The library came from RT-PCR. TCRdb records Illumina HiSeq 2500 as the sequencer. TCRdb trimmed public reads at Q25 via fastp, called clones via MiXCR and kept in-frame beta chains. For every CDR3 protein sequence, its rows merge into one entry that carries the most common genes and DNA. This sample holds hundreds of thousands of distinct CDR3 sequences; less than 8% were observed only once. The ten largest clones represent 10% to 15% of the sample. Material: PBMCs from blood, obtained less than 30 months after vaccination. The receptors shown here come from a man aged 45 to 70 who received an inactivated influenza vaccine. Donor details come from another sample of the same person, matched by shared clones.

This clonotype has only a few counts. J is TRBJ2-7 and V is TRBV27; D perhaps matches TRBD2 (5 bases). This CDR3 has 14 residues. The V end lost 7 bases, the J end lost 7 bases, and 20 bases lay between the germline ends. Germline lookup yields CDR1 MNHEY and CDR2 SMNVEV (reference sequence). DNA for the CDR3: TGTGCCAGCAAGCTTACCGGACTTGTCGGAGAGCAGTACTTC. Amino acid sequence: CASKLTGLVGEQYF.

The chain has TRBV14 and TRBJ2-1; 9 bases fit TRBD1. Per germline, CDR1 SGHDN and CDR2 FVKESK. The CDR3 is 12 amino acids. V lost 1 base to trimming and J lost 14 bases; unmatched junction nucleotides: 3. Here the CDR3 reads CASSQAGTGKFF. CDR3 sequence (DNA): TGTGCCAGCAGCCAAGCTGGGACAGGGAAGTTCTTC.

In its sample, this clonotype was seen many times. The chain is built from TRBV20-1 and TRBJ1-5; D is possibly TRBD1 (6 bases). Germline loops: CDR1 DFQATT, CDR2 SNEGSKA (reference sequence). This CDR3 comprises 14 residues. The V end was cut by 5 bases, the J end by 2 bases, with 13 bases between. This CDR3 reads CSAVTGLGNQPQHF. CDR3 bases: TGCAGTGCTGTTACAGGGTTGGGCAATCAGCCCCAGCATTTT.

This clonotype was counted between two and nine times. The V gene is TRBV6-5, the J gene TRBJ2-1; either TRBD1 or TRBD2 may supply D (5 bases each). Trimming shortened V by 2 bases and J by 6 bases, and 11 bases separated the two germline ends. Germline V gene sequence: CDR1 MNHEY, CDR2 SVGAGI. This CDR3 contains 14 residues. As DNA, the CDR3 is TGTGCCAGCAGTTACGTGGGGGATATCAATGAGCAGTTCTTC. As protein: CASSYVGDINEQFF.

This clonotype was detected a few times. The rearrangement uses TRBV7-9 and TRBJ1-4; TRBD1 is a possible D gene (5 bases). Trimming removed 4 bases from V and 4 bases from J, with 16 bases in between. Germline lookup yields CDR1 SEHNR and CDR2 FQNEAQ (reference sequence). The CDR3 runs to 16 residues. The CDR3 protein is CASSWGSGRINEKLFF. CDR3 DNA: TGTGCCAGCAGCTGGGGGTCAGGGCGAATTAATGAAAAACTGTTTTTT.

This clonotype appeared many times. The CDR3 reads CSAIGTSGGSGELFF. The CDR3 DNA sequence: TGCAGTGCCATCGGGACTAGCGGGGGGTCCGGGGAGCTGTTTTTT. The chain couples TRBV20-1 to TRBJ2-2; TRBD2 agrees at 15 bases. CDR1 DFQATT and CDR2 SNEGSKA come from the germline V gene (reference sequence). V was clipped by 6 bases and J by 6 bases; unmatched bases: 5. The CDR3 is 15 amino acids.

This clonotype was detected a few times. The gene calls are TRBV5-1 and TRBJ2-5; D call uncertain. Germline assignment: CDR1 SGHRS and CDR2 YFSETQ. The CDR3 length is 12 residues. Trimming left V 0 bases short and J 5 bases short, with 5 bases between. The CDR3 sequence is CASSLDWETQYF. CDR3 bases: TGCGCCAGCAGCTTGGACTGGGAGACCCAGTACTTC. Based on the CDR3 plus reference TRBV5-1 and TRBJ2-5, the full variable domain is KAGVTQTPRYLIKTRGQQVTLSCSPISGHRSVSWYQQTPGQGLQFLFEYFSETQRNKGNFPGRFSGRQFSNSRSEMNVSTLELGDSALYLCASSLDWETQYFGPGTRLLVL.

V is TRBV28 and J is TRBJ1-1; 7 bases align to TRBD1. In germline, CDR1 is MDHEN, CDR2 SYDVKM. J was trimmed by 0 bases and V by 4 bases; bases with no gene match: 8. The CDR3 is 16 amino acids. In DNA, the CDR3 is TGTGCCAGCAGTTCGGGACAGCGACTAATGAACACTGAAGCTTTCTTT. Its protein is CASSSGQRLMNTEAFF.

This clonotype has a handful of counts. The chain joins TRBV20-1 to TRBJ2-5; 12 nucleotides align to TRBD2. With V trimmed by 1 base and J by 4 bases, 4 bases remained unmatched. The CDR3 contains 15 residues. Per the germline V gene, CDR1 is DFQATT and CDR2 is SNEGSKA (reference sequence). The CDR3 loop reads CSARVTSGSSETQYF. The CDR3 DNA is TGCAGTGCTAGAGTGACTAGCGGGAGCTCAGAGACCCAGTACTTC.

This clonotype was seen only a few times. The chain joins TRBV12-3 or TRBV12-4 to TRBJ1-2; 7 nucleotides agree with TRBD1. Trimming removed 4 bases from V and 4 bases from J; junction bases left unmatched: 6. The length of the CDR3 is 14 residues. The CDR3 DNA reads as TGTGCCAGCAGTTCCGACAGGGTAGGCTATGGCTACACCTTC. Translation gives CASSSDRVGYGYTF.

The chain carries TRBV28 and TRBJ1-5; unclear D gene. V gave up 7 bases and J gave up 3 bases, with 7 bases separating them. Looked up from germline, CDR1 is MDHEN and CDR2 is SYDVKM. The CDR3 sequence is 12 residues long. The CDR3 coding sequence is TGTGCCAGCAACAGACCCAATCAGCCCCAGCATTTT. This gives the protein CASNRPNQPQHF.

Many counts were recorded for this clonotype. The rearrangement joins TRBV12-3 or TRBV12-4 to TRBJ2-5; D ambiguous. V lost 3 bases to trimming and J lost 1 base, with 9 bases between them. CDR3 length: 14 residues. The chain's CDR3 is CASSFSRPQETQYF. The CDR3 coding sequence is TGTGCCAGCAGTTTTTCCAGGCCCCAAGAGACCCAGTACTTC.

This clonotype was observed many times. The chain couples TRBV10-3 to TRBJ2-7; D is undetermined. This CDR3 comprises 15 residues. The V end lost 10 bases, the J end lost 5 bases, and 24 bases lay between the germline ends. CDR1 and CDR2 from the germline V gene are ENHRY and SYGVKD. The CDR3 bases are TGTGCCACTGCGTTAGACTCCACCGCGTTACACGAGCAGTACTTC. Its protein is CATALDSTALHEQYF.

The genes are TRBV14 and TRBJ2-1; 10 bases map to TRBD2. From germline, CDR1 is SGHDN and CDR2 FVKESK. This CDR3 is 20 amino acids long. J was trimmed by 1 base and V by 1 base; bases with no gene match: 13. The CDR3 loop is CASSQVGLAGVAHSYNEQFF. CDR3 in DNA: TGTGCCAGCAGCCAAGTGGGGCTAGCGGGAGTGGCCCATTCCTACAATGAGCAGTTCTTC.